The clone carrying this T cell receptor beta chain came up a few times. Its antigen is unidentified. These data come from a study of beta chain features in type 1 diabetes. Findings and caveats of the study: Type 1 diabetes patients showed a moderate but significant shortening of TCRB CDR3s in all four CD4+ subsets.

The isolated RNA, all of it, was reverse transcribed, so expressed TCRB transcripts were what got sequenced. TCRdb keeps only in-frame clones here, not all; method: immunoSEQ multiplex PCR. The sample lists roughly 150,000 clones, roughly 8% occurring once. The sequenced material came from central memory CD4+ T cells from blood. This receptor was taken from a man younger than 30 with type 1 diabetes.

CDR3 in amino acids: CASSNGLAGGLNEQYF. The CDR3 nucleotides are TGCGCCAGCAGCAACGGACTAGCGGGAGGGCTAAACGAGCAGTACTTC. The chain uses TRBV5-1 and TRBJ2-7; 15 bases align to TRBD2. With 4 bases clipped from V and 5 bases from J, the junction kept 7 bases outside the gene matches. CDR1 and CDR2 from the germline V gene are SGHRS and YFSETQ. This CDR3 has 16 amino acids.